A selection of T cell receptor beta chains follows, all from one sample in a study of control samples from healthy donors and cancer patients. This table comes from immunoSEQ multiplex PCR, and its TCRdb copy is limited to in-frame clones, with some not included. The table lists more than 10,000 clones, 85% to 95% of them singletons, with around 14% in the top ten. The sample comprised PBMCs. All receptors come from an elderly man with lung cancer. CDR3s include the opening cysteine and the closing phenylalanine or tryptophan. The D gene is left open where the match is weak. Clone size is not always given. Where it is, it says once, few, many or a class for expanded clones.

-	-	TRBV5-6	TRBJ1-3	CASSSPGSGSGNTIYF	TGTGCCAGCAGCTCCCCGGGGTCGGGGTCTGGAAACACCATATATTTT
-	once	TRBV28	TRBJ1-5	CASSWSADLGQPQHF	TGTGCCAGCAGTTGGAGCGCGGACCTCGGTCAGCCCCAGCATTTT
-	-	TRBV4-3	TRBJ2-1	CASSQDGNTYNEQFF	TGCGCCAGCAGCCAAGATGGCAACACCTACAATGAGCAGTTCTTC
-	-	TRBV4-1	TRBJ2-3	CASSPGTFTDTQYF	TGCGCCAGCAGCCCGGGGACCTTCACAGATACGCAGTATTTT
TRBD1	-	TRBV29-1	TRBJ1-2	CSVERGTGTVYGYTF	TGCAGCGTTGAAAGGGGGACAGGGACAGTATATGGCTACACCTTC
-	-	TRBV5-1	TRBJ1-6	CASSLADSSYNSPLHF	TGCGCCAGCAGCTTGGCGGATAGCTCCTATAATTCACCCCTCCACTTT
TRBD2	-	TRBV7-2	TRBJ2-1	CASSLVGGGAYNEQFF	TGTGCCAGCAGCTTAGTCGGCGGGGGGGCCTATAATGAGCAGTTCTTC
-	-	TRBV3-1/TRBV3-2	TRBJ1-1	CASSQTDRNTEAFF	TGTGCCAGCAGCCAAACCGACAGGAACACTGAAGCTTTCTTT
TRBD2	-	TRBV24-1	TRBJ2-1	CATSHDDGGRNEQFF	TGTGCCACCAGTCACGACGACGGCGGGAGGAATGAGCAGTTCTTC
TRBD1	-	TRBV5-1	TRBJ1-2	CASSSATGRVYGYTF	TGCGCCAGCAGCTCGGCGACAGGGAGAGTCTATGGCTACACCTTC
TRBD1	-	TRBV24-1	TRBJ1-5	CATSESGTGVQPQHF	TGTGCCACCAGTGAATCCGGGACAGGGGTTCAGCCCCAGCATTTT
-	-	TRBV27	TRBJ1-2	CASSLGDRWGYTF	TGTGCCAGCAGTTTAGGGGACCGGTGGGGCTACACCTTC
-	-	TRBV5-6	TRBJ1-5	CASSARGSWQPQHF	TGTGCCAGCAGCGCCAGGGGATCGTGGCAGCCCCAGCATTTT